The present TCR beta chain was sequenced within a study of blood T cells in healthy people across ages. Overall study findings and caveats: Roughly linear declines in TCR beta diversity per million T cells occurred with age. No conclusive comparison of naive versus antigen-experienced cells was possible with unsorted PBMCs.

Primers used in a second PCR of roughly 7 to 11 cycles were a sample-barcoded 5' primer and a J-beta primer mix. MiXCR was run by TCRdb on the 5' RACE reads, yielding one entry per CDR3 protein. The sample consists of about 970,000 distinct CDR3 sequences, around 54% of them appearing once. As regards this clonotype: Its antigen remains unknown.

Sequencing input: blood. The sequence derives from a woman aged 55-69 years in good health.

The CDR3 sequence: CASSRVDQPQHF. The CDR3 DNA reads as TGTGCCAGCAGTCGGGTTGATCAGCCCCAGCATTTT. The V gene is TRBV6-6, the J gene TRBJ1-5; D call uncertain. V lost 5 bases and J 5 bases, leaving 7 bases between the germline ends. The CDR3 is made up of 12 amino acids. CDR1 is MNHNY and CDR2 is SVGAGI in the germline V gene (reference sequence).